This T cell receptor (beta chain) appears in the sequencing data of a study of cytomegalovirus exposure and HLA in healthy donors. A remark on this clone: What it recognizes is unknown.

Whole-study findings and limits: In a later analysis, TCR beta V- and J-gene trimming was associated with a missense DCLRE1C variant. Available immune exposure information covered CMV serostatus only.

PCR was performed using 60 Vbeta and 13 Jbeta primers. The protocol was immunoSEQ multiplex PCR, while the TCRdb copy is restricted to in-frame clones and leaves out a portion. In the table there are some 180,000 clones, 78% of which are singletons. The CDR3 consists of 16 residues. CDR1 and CDR2 (germline): SGHRS, YFSETQ. V was trimmed by 0 bases and J by 5 bases, leaving 14 bases between them. The sample comprised PBMCs. This chain links TRBV5-1 with TRBJ2-2; weak D call: TRBD1 (5 bases). The origin of this receptor is a female donor in good health and CMV-seronegative. DNA of the CDR3: TGCGCCAGCAGCTTGGCGTCAGGGTCACAGACCGGGGAGCTGTTTTTT. It specifies CASSLASGSQTGELFF.